What follows is one TCR beta chain and its context. Other DNA sequences in this sample translate to the same CDR3. The sample comes from a study of shared clonotypes between healthy human individuals. The germline gives CDR1 MNHEY, CDR2 SVGAGI. With 0 bases removed from V and 0 bases from J, the gap between germline ends came to 3 bases. This CDR3 contains 13 residues. Clones were read by immunoSEQ multiplex PCR, and TCRdb kept only the in-frame ones, dropping some. The sample has 1.5 million to 2.5 million clones; approximately 94% are singletons. Naive CD8 isolation took CD45RO-negative cells positively selected for CCR7 and excluded terminally differentiated effector memory CD45RA+ cells.

The sequence came from a young man in good health. The genes are TRBV6-5 and TRBJ2-7; D unclear. Sequencing was carried out using naive CD8+ T cells sorted from blood. CDR3 loop: CASSYSLSYEQYF. For the CDR3, the DNA is TGTGCCAGCAGTTACTCGCTCTCCTACGAGCAGTACTTC.